The 13 T cell receptor beta chains in this list originate from one sample, sequenced in a study of regulatory T cells in long-lasting Graves disease. Time point defined: persistent/refractory GD, antithyroid drugs over 5 years with positive TRAb. PBMC-derived RNA was used for the TCR library. HTBI primers from iRepertoire and Arm-PCR of CDR3 regions yielded the TCR beta libraries. MiXCR was run by TCRdb on the multiplex PCR reads, yielding one entry per CDR3 protein. The table records about 450,000 distinct CDR3 sequences, around 24% of them present only once. This specimen was peripheral blood mononuclear cells (PBMCs), taken when the disease was refractory, from a patient treated with antithyroid drugs. All receptors come from a female donor with Graves disease.

This clonotype showed up just once. The chain uses TRBV2 and TRBJ2-5; 11 nucleotides line up with TRBD1. CDR3 length: 16 amino acids. J gave up 5 bases and V 6 bases, and 11 bases lay outside the gene matches. Per germline, CDR1 SNHLY and CDR2 FYNNEI. CDR3 amino acids: CASSPRDRGGRETQYF. For the CDR3, the DNA is TGTGCCAGCAGCCCCCGGGACAGGGGGGGGAGGGAGACCCAGTACTTC.

This clonotype was counted many times. The V and J genes are TRBV12-3 or TRBV12-4 and TRBJ2-5; D is possibly TRBD2 (5 bases). The V end was cut by 4 bases, the J end by 7 bases, with 19 bases between. This CDR3 has 15 residues. The CDR3 loop reads CASSSGLGRPPTQYF. The CDR3 DNA sequence: TGTGCCAGCAGTTCTGGACTCGGGCGGCCTCCGACCCAGTACTTC.

This clonotype was seen many times. The chain is built from TRBV28 and TRBJ1-2; perhaps TRBD1 as D (5 bases). V was shortened by 3 bases and J by 4 bases, with 15 bases between the two germline ends. This CDR3 is built from 15 residues. Germline CDR1 is MDHEN and CDR2 is SYDVKM. The CDR3 region is CASSLVPGPSYGYTF. CDR3 bases: TGTGCCAGCAGTTTGGTTCCGGGACCATCCTATGGCTACACCTTC.

The J gene is TRBJ2-7, the V gene TRBV7-9; maybe TRBD1 (6 bases). The CDR3 has 14 amino acids. Per the germline V gene, CDR1 is SEHNR and CDR2 is FQNEAQ (reference sequence). Trimming cost V 5 bases and J 2 bases, with 13 bases left between them. CDR3 DNA: TGTGCCAGCAGCACTACGGACAGTACCTACGAGCAGTACTTC. Protein product: CASSTTDSTYEQYF.

The V call is TRBV7-2, the J call TRBJ2-3, with 13 bases identical to TRBD2. Germline V gene data show CDR1 as SGHTA and CDR2 as FQGNSA. The V and J ends lost 2 bases and 4 bases, in that order; junction bases with no gene match: 3. The CDR3 totals 16 residues. In nucleotides, the CDR3 is TGTGCCAGCAGCTTACGGACTAGCGGGAGCTCAGATACGCAGTATTTT. This translates into CASSLRTSGSSDTQYF.

V and J are TRBV2 and TRBJ2-7; 8 positions match TRBD1. The junction had 6 bases not matched to a gene; V was cut back by 6 bases and J by 5 bases. The CDR3 extends over 13 amino acids. Germline V gene sequence: CDR1 SNHLY, CDR2 FYNNEI. The CDR3 DNA follows: TGTGCCAGCAGATGGACAGGGTTCAACGAGCAGTACTTC. It translates to CASRWTGFNEQYF.

The V gene is TRBV6-2 or TRBV6-3, the J gene TRBJ1-2; TRBD1 is a possible D gene (6 bases). V gave up 6 bases and J gave up 5 bases, with 22 bases separating them. The CDR3 consists of 16 residues. Germline CDR1 is MNHEY and CDR2 is SVGEGT. The CDR3 sequence is CASRRSTLADRYGYTF. The CDR3 nucleotides are TGTGCCAGCAGACGATCGACACTAGCGGACAGATATGGCTACACCTTC.

This clonotype showed up many times. The rearrangement links TRBV7-9 to TRBJ1-2; TRBD1 aligns across 9 bases. V gave up 5 bases and J gave up 4 bases; unmatched junction bases: 11. The CDR3 totals 16 residues. In germline, CDR1 is SEHNR, CDR2 FQNEAQ (reference sequence). CDR3 region: CASSTLPGTGIYGYTF. DNA for the CDR3: TGTGCCAGCAGCACCCTTCCCGGGACAGGGATCTATGGCTACACCTTC.

This clonotype showed up many times. The CDR3 coding sequence is TGTGCCAGCAGTGTAGAGAACAGGCGTGAAGCTTTCTTT. Protein sequence: CASSVENRREAFF. The chain uses TRBV25-1 and TRBJ1-1; a weak D match, TRBD1 (5 bases). CDR3 size: 13 residues. The germline gives CDR1 MGHDK, CDR2 SYGVNS. V lost 4 bases to trimming and J lost 7 bases, with 13 bases between them.

The table lists this clonotype with many counts. This CDR3 reads CASSLYRTGGYGYTF. The CDR3 DNA reads as TGTGCCAGCAGTTTATACCGGACAGGGGGCTATGGCTACACCTTC. The genes are TRBV28 and TRBJ1-2; 10 positions match TRBD1. The CDR3 is 15 residues long. V lost 1 base and J lost 4; bases outside the gene matches: 3. In germline, CDR1 is MDHEN, CDR2 SYDVKM.

A note on this clonotype: This may stem from a read error, because a much larger clone lies one nucleotide away. This rearrangement joins TRBV28 to TRBJ2-7, with 12 bases aligning to TRBD2. J gave up 5 bases and V 6 bases, and 8 bases lay outside the gene matches. The CDR3 consists of 15 residues. Germline values: CDR1 MDHEN, CDR2 SYDVKM. CDR3 sequence (DNA): TGTGCCAGCAGGTCCCCCCTAGCGGGAGGGGACGAGCAGTACTTC. Translating gives CASRSPLAGGDEQYF.

In its sample, this clonotype was seen many times. This chain links TRBV6-1 with TRBJ1-5; 8 bases align to TRBD1. The CDR3 loop spans 14 amino acids. The V gene's germline CDR1 is MNHNS and CDR2 SASEGT. V was pared by 6 bases and J by 3 bases, with 4 bases of the junction left unmatched. CDR3 in amino acids: CASSRGHDNQPQHF. The DNA of the CDR3 is TGTGCCAGCAGCAGGGGGCATGACAATCAGCCCCAGCATTTT.

This clonotype was counted only a few times. The chain links TRBV7-2 to TRBJ1-4, with TRBD1 identical over 8 bases. CDR1 SGHTA and CDR2 FQGNSA come from the germline V gene. The length of the CDR3 is 16 residues. Trimming removed 4 bases from V and 7 bases from J; junction bases left unmatched: 11. DNA of the CDR3: TGTGCCAGCAGCTGGCGACCCGGGACAGGAAGTGAAAAACTGTTTTTT. Protein product: CASSWRPGTGSEKLFF.